A single TCR beta chain is shown here with its context. Generated by immunoSEQ multiplex PCR, the TCRdb table keeps only in-frame clones and is missing some. The sample lists about 64,000 clones, about 88% occurring once. This record belongs to a study of blood T cell repertoires in COVID-19. With 0 bases clipped from V and 0 bases from J, the junction kept 16 bases outside the gene matches. Germline V gene lookup returns CDR1 SQVTM and CDR2 ANQGSEA. The CDR3 spans 19 residues. Sequenced material: peripheral blood. This clonotype was obtained from a woman between 55 and 75 years old with COVID-19, enrolled during active disease. This chain connects TRBV29-1 to TRBJ1-2, with 7 nucleotides matching TRBD1. The CDR3, as DNA: TGCAGCGTTGAAGATAGGATCCAGGGGGAAGGAATGGCTAACTATGGCTACACCTTC. Amino acid sequence: CSVEDRIQGEGMANYGYTF.